This record looks at one T cell receptor beta chain sequence and its context. Generated by immunoSEQ multiplex PCR, the TCRdb table keeps only in-frame clones and is missing some. Of about 85,000 clones listed, less than 95% are singletons. The source of the sample is a study of blood T cell repertoires in COVID-19. Per germline, CDR1 LGHDT and CDR2 YNNKEL (reference sequence). J gave up 3 bases and V 4 bases, and 5 bases lay outside the gene matches. The CDR3 runs 14 residues. The chain joins TRBV3-1 (or the pseudogene TRBV3-2) to TRBJ1-1, with 7 bases lining up with TRBD1. Sample: peripheral blood. This TCR was recovered from a human donor with active COVID-19. The donor label of this sample is uncertain. The DNA of the CDR3 is TGTGCCAGCAGCCCCCGACAGGGCCACACTGAAGCTTTCTTT. It yields the protein CASSPRQGHTEAFF.